This T cell receptor beta chain appears in the sequencing data of a study of high-grade serous ovarian cancer treatment subgroups. Repertoires were generated with immunoSEQ multiplex PCR, while TCRdb's copy carries only in-frame clones and drops some. The table includes 7,500 to 9,500 clones, approximately 84% detected once. The trim removed 10 bases at V and 7 bases at J, leaving 6 bases unmatched. Germline loops: CDR1 LNHDA, CDR2 SQIVND (reference sequence). This CDR3 has 12 amino acids. Tumor tissue was taken before any definitive surgery or chemotherapy was given. This clone has a handful of counts.

The chain combines TRBV19 with TRBJ1-5; 8 bases match TRBD1. Sequenced: tumor tissue. The sequence was collected from a human donor with high-grade serous ovarian cancer. The CDR3 nucleotides are TGTGCCACGCAGGGGGCGGGCCAGCCCCAGCATTTT. Its protein is CATQGAGQPQHF.